This TCR beta chain was documented in a study of control samples from healthy donors and cancer patients. This clone was counted a few times. Produced via immunoSEQ multiplex PCR; TCRdb's table is partial and in-frame only. Of 90,000 or so clones listed, 88% are singletons. This CDR3 comprises 15 residues. Trimming pared 3 bases from V and 1 base from J, leaving 12 bases between. Germline loops: CDR1 SGDLS, CDR2 YYNGEE. This chain uses TRBV9 with TRBJ2-3; tentatively, D is TRBD2 (5 bases). The sequenced sample consisted of blood. This TCR derives from a woman in her sixties or seventies in good health. The CDR3: CASSDPPAGTDTQYF. CDR3 in DNA: TGTGCCAGCAGCGATCCCCCAGCGGGCACAGATACGCAGTATTTT.